What follows are 24 T cell receptor beta chains derived from one specimen sequenced in a study of blood T cell repertoires in COVID-19. The table came from immunoSEQ multiplex PCR; TCRdb's copy has only in-frame clones and leaves some out. The sample carries fewer than 250,000 clones, roughly 85% recorded once. Sequencing was carried out using PBMCs or T cells enriched from blood (not recorded which). The receptors were gathered from a woman between 45 and 65 years old with acute COVID-19.

The chain is built from TRBV10-3 and TRBJ2-7; 10 bases align to TRBD1. CDR3 size: 15 residues. Germline loops: CDR1 ENHRY, CDR2 SYGVKD. The V segment lost 3 bases and the J segment 4 bases; nucleotides outside the gene matches: 6. The CDR3 loop reads CAISDSGTGVYEQYF. Written as DNA, the CDR3 is TGTGCCATCAGTGATTCCGGGACAGGGGTTTACGAGCAGTACTTC.

The chain employs TRBV6-6 and TRBJ1-6, with a tentative D call TRBD1 (5 bases). Between the trimmed V and J ends, which lost 8 bases and 3 bases, there was a span of 14 bases. This CDR3 is built from 15 residues. Germline CDR1 is MNHNY and CDR2 is SVGAGI (reference sequence). As DNA, the CDR3 is TGTGCCAGCGCTGGGAGGGGAGGCTATAATTCACCCCTCCACTTT. Amino acids: CASAGRGGYNSPLHF.

The chain uses TRBV7-9 and TRBJ1-6; D may be TRBD1 (5 bases). Trimming shortened V by 5 bases and J by 6 bases, and 11 bases separated the two germline ends. Germline assignment: CDR1 SEHNR and CDR2 FQNEAQ (reference sequence). The CDR3 totals 14 residues. In nucleotides, the CDR3 is TGTGCCAGCAGCCTGGAGGGGCTTAATTCACCCCTCCACTTT. This codes for CASSLEGLNSPLHF.

V gene TRBV14 combines with J gene TRBJ2-1; 12 bases align to TRBD2. The CDR3 loop spans 17 amino acids. V lost 1 base, J lost 5 bases, and 6 bases stayed unmatched. From germline, CDR1 is SGHDN and CDR2 FVKESK. The CDR3 region has the DNA TGTGCCAGCAGCCAAGTGCTAGCGGGGGGGCTTCACAATGAGCAGTTCTTC. Residues: CASSQVLAGGLHNEQFF.

V is TRBV5-1 and J is TRBJ1-2, with TRBD1 matching over 10 bases. Germline CDR1 SGHRS, CDR2 YFSETQ. Losses at the gene ends were 2 bases for V and 0 bases for J; bases not matched to a gene: 13. The CDR3 consists of 19 residues. As DNA, the CDR3 is TGCGCCAGCAGCTTCACCCTCGCGGGACAGGGGACCACTAACTATGGCTACACCTTC. This sequence encodes CASSFTLAGQGTTNYGYTF.

The chain couples TRBV7-8 to TRBJ1-2, with TRBD1 as a possible D gene (5 bases). The V end was cut by 2 bases, the J end by 3 bases, with 13 bases between. CDR1 SGHVS and CDR2 FQNEAQ come from the germline V gene. This CDR3 has 15 residues. The CDR3 DNA reads as TGTGCCAGCAGCTTAAGTAGGGGAGGAGACTATGGCTACACCTTC. Translating it yields CASSLSRGGDYGYTF. The variable domain in full, with the rest retrieved from reference TRBV7-8 and TRBJ1-2, is GAGVSQSPRYKVAKRGQDVALRCDPISGHVSLFWYQQALGQGPEFLTYFQNEAQLDKSGLPSDRFFAERPEGSVSTLKIQRTQQEDSAVYLCASSLSRGGDYGYTFGSGTRLTVV.

This chain joins TRBV11-2 and TRBJ2-7; the D is unclear. The length of the CDR3 is 14 residues. V shed 1 base and J shed 2 bases, with 9 bases lying between them. Germline loops: CDR1 SGHAT, CDR2 FQNNGV. This CDR3 is CASSLVGRAYEQYF. CDR3 sequence (DNA): TGTGCCAGCAGCTTAGTGGGCAGAGCCTACGAGCAGTACTTC.

The chain combines TRBV30 with TRBJ2-5, with 7 positions matching TRBD1. The CDR3 extends over 14 amino acids. Germline lookup yields CDR1 GTSNPN and CDR2 SVGIG (reference sequence). V shed 1 base and J 1 base; nucleotides not matched to a gene: 3. The chain's CDR3 is CAWSEQGFQETQYF. For the CDR3, the DNA is TGTGCCTGGAGTGAACAGGGGTTCCAAGAGACCCAGTACTTC.

V is TRBV19 and J is TRBJ1-1; TRBD1 aligns across 9 bases. J lost 0 bases, V lost 9 bases, and 8 bases had no gene match. The CDR3 is 15 amino acids. In germline, CDR1 is LNHDA, CDR2 SQIVND (reference sequence). CDR3 nucleotides: TGTGCCAGCCAGGACAGGGGCGGGATGAACACTGAAGCTTTCTTT. Its translation is CASQDRGGMNTEAFF.

This chain uses TRBV6-6 with TRBJ1-5; TRBD1 matches 8 bases. The V gene end was trimmed by 6 bases and the J gene end by 5 bases; junction bases not matched to a gene: 3. Looked up from germline, CDR1 is MNHNY and CDR2 is SVGAGI (reference sequence). CDR3 length equals 13 residues. The CDR3 sequence: CASSSGGYQPQHF. In DNA, the CDR3 is TGTGCCAGCAGCTCAGGGGGCTATCAGCCCCAGCATTTT.

This chain connects TRBV7-8 to TRBJ1-1, with D possibly matching TRBD1 (5 bases). V was trimmed by 4 bases and J by 0 bases, leaving 12 bases between them. Germline V CDR1 and CDR2: SGHVS, FQNEAQ. The CDR3 is made up of 15 amino acids. As DNA, the CDR3 is TGTGCCAGCAGCTCGAAGGGACTTATGAACACTGAAGCTTTCTTT. Its protein product is CASSSKGLMNTEAFF.

J is TRBJ2-7 and V is TRBV6-5, with TRBD1 as a possible D gene (5 bases). Trimming removed 0 bases at V and 2 bases at J, with 11 bases between. The V gene's germline CDR1 is MNHEY and CDR2 SVGAGI. The CDR3 has 15 amino acids. CDR3 sequence: CASSYSPTAAYEQYF. CDR3 bases: TGTGCCAGCAGTTACTCCCCGACAGCTGCCTACGAGCAGTACTTC.

DNA of the CDR3: TGTGCCACTCGGTACAGGGCAGAAGAGACCCAGTACTTC. It yields the protein CATRYRAEETQYF. This chain uses TRBV10-3 with TRBJ2-5; D is perhaps TRBD1 (6 bases). Per the germline V gene, CDR1 is ENHRY and CDR2 is SYGVKD. The CDR3 is 13 residues long. Trimming took off 10 bases at V and 3 bases at J, with 15 bases between the two ends.

This rearrangement joins TRBV30 to TRBJ1-1; possibly TRBD1 for D (6 bases). The CDR3 runs 14 residues. The germline V gene has CDR1 GTSNPN and CDR2 SVGIG (reference sequence). Trimming left V 5 bases short and J 1 base short, with 14 bases between. The CDR3 reads CAWGGSRRNTEAFF. As DNA, the CDR3 is TGTGCCTGGGGGGGCTCACGTCGGAACACTGAAGCTTTCTTT.

This chain uses TRBV5-6 with TRBJ1-1; D is possibly TRBD1 (5 bases). The CDR3 has 16 amino acids. Trimming removed 0 bases at V and 5 bases at J, with 17 bases between. Germline V gives CDR1 SGHDT, CDR2 YYEEEE. The CDR3 DNA reads as TGTGCCAGCAGCTTGGAGCAGGGTTGGGAGGGGACTGAAGCTTTCTTT. It translates to CASSLEQGWEGTEAFF.

Concerning this clone itself: This sample includes further DNA sequences coding for the same CDR3. The gene calls are TRBV3-1 (or the pseudogene TRBV3-2) and TRBJ1-6, with TRBD1 identical over 9 bases. The CDR3 totals 14 residues. V was pared by 4 bases and J by 6 bases, with 1 base of the junction left unmatched. Germline V lookup: CDR1 LGHDT, CDR2 YNNKEL (reference sequence). Here the CDR3 DNA reads TGTGCCAGCAGCCTGGGACAGGGTAATTCACCCCTCCACTTT. The encoded protein is CASSLGQGNSPLHF.

The rearrangement links TRBV4-2 to TRBJ2-5; TRBD2 aligns across 10 bases. This CDR3 is 17 amino acids long. V lost 4 bases, J lost 4 bases, and 12 bases stayed unmatched. In germline, CDR1 is LGHNA, CDR2 YNFKEQ. CDR3 DNA sequence: TGTGCCAGCAGCCCCCCCGGGACTAGCGTGAGGGGAGAGACCCAGTACTTC. Its translation: CASSPPGTSVRGETQYF.

The chain recombines TRBV3-1 (or the pseudogene TRBV3-2) with TRBJ1-3; 9 positions agree with TRBD1. Per the germline V gene, CDR1 is LGHDT and CDR2 is YNNKEL (reference sequence). Unmatched junction bases numbered 7, after V lost 4 bases and J lost 6 bases. The CDR3 loop spans 15 amino acids. Here the CDR3 DNA reads TGTGCCAGCAGCCCCCCTGGGACAGGGCTAAACACCATATATTTT. Its translation: CASSPPGTGLNTIYF.

J is TRBJ2-5 and V is TRBV7-9; no firm D call. The CDR3 is 12 residues long. Trimming removed 0 bases at V and 4 bases at J, with 3 bases between. Per the germline V gene, CDR1 is SEHNR and CDR2 is FQNEAQ (reference sequence). The CDR3 is CASSLAGETQYF. As DNA, the CDR3 is TGTGCCAGCAGCTTAGCCGGAGAGACCCAGTACTTC.

The gene calls are TRBV10-3 and TRBJ1-2; TRBD1 matches 7 bases. The CDR3 contains 14 residues. Germline V gene lookup returns CDR1 ENHRY and CDR2 SYGVKD. The V and J ends lost 6 bases and 1 base, in that order; junction bases with no gene match: 5. The CDR3 nucleotides are TGTGCCATCAGCAAGGACAGGTTTAACTATGGCTACACCTTC. It yields the protein CAISKDRFNYGYTF.

The chain has TRBV19 and TRBJ1-1, with D perhaps TRBD1 (5 bases). CDR1 LNHDA and CDR2 SQIVND come from the germline V gene (reference sequence). V lost 5 bases to trimming and J lost 4 bases, with 17 bases between them. The CDR3 length is 15 residues. This CDR3 reads CASSLGTTERTEAFF. The DNA for the CDR3 is TGTGCCAGTAGTCTCGGGACTACCGAGCGCACTGAAGCTTTCTTT.

This clone was seen once. The V gene is TRBV5-1, the J gene TRBJ2-7; 9 bases are shared with TRBD1. Unmatched junction bases numbered 7, after V lost 8 bases and J lost 1 base. The germline gives CDR1 SGHRS, CDR2 YFSETQ. This CDR3 spans 14 amino acids. CDR3 sequence: CASAGTGLSYEQYF. For the CDR3, the DNA is TGCGCCAGTGCCGGGACAGGGCTATCCTACGAGCAGTACTTC. The whole variable domain, remainder taken from reference TRBV5-1 and TRBJ2-7, is KAGVTQTPRYLIKTRGQQVTLSCSPISGHRSVSWYQQTPGQGLQFLFEYFSETQRNKGNFPGRFSGRQFSNSRSEMNVSTLELGDSALYLCASAGTGLSYEQYFGPGTRLTVT.

V gene TRBV7-9 combines with J gene TRBJ2-7; D may be TRBD1 (6 bases). From germline, CDR1 is SEHNR and CDR2 FQNEAQ (reference sequence). V was pared by 6 bases and J by 0 bases, with 15 bases between. There are 15 residues in the CDR3. The CDR3 DNA reads TGTGCCAGCAGTTGGGACACTCGGAGCTCCTACGAGCAGTACTTC. This translates into CASSWDTRSSYEQYF.

The chain combines TRBV2 with TRBJ2-5, with 10 nucleotides matching TRBD2. Losses at the gene ends were 3 bases for V and 5 bases for J; bases not matched to a gene: 3. CDR1 is SNHLY and CDR2 is FYNNEI in the germline V gene. The CDR3 runs 14 residues. The CDR3 sequence is CASSEASGGETQYF. The CDR3 DNA is TGTGCCAGCAGTGAGGCTAGCGGGGGTGAGACCCAGTACTTC.